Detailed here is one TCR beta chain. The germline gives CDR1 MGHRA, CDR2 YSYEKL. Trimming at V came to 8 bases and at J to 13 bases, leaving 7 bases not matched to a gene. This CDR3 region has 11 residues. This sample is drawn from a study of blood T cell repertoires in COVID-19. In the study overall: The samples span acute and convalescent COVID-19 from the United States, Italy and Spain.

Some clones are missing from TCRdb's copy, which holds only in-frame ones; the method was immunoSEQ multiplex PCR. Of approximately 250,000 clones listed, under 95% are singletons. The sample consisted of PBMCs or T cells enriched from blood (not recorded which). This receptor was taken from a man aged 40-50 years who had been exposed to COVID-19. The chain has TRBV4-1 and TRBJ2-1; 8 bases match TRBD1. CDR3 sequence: CASGQGRNQFF. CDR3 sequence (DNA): TGCGCCAGCGGACAGGGTCGTAATCAGTTCTTC.